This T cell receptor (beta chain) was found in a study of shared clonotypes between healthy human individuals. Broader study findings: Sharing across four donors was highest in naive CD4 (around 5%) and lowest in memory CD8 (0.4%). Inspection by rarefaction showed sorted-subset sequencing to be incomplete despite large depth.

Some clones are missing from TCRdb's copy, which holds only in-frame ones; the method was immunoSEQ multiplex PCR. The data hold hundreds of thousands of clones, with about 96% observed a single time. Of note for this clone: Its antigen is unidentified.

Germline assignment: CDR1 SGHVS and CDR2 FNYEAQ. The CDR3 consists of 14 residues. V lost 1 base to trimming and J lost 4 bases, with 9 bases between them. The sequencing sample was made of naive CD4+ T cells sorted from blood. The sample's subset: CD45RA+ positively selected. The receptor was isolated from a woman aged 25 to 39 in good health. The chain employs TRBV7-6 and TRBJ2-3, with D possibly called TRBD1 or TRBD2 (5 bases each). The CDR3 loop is CASSLVGESDTQYF. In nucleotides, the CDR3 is TGTGCCAGCAGCTTAGTGGGGGAGTCAGATACGCAGTATTTT.